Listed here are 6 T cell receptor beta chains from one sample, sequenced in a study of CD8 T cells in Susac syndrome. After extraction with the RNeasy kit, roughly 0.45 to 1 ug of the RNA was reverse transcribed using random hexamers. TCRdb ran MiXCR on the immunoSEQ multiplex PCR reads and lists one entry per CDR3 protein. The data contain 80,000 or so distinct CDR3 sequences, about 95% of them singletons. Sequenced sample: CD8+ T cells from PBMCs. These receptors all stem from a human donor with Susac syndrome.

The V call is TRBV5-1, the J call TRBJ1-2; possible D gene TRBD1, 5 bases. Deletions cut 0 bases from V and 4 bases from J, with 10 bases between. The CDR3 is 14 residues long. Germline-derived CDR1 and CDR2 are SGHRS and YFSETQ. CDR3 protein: CASSLDRFGYGYTF. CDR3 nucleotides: TGCGCCAGCAGCTTGGACAGGTTCGGCTATGGCTACACCTTC.

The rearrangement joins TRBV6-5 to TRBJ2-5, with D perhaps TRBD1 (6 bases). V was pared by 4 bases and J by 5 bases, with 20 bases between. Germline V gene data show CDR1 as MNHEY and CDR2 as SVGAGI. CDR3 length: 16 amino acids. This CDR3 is CASSFHSGTGWETQYF. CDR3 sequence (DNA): TGTGCCAGCAGTTTCCACTCGGGAACAGGGTGGGAGACCCAGTACTTC.

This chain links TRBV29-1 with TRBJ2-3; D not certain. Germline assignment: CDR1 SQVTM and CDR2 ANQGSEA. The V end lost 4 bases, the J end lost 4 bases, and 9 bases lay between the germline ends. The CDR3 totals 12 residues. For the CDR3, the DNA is TGCAGCGTTGGGAGCCCCCCAGATACGCAGTATTTT. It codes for CSVGSPPDTQYF.

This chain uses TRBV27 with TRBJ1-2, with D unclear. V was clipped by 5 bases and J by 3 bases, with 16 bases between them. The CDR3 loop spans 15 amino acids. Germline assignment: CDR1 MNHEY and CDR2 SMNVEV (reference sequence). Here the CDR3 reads CASSTRSDVDYGYTF. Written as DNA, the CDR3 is TGTGCCAGCAGTACACGATCCGACGTCGACTATGGCTACACCTTC.

CDR3 nucleotides: TGTGCCAGCAGCCCCATTGACAGTTACGAGCAGTACTTC. Translated: CASSPIDSYEQYF. The rearrangement joins TRBV14 to TRBJ2-7; D is possibly TRBD1 (5 bases). The V end was cut by 4 bases, the J end by 4 bases, with 11 bases between. Germline V gene sequence: CDR1 SGHDN, CDR2 FVKESK. The CDR3 is made up of 13 amino acids.

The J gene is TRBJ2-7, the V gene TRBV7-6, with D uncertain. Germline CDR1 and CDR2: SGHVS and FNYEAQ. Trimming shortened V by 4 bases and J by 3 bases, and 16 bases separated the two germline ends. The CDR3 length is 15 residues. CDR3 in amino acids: CASSSGGSTVYEQYF. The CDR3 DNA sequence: TGTGCCAGCAGCTCCGGTGGCTCTACCGTCTACGAGCAGTACTTC.